This passage covers 10 T cell receptor beta chains from one sample sequenced in a study of shared clonotypes between healthy human individuals. Data came from immunoSEQ multiplex PCR; TCRdb stores just in-frame clones and leaves some out. The data contain millions of clones, 90% to 95% of them singletons. Cells designated naive CD8 were CD45RO-negative and were positively selected for CCR7, with terminally differentiated effector memory CD45RA+ cells excluded. The sequenced material came from naive CD8+ T cells from PBMCs. These receptors were obtained from a man aged 18 to 29 in good health. Some clones in this sample may be carry-over from other donors' samples.

This clone was picked up a small number of times. The chain has TRBV19 and TRBJ1-1; D is unresolved. Germline V CDR1 and CDR2: LNHDA, SQIVND (reference sequence). Trimming removed 5 bases from V and 0 bases from J, with 7 bases in between. This CDR3 region has 13 residues. CDR3 protein: CASSLQMNTEAFF. The CDR3 DNA is TGTGCCAGTAGTCTACAGATGAACACTGAAGCTTTCTTT.

The rearrangement uses TRBV9 and TRBJ1-1; tentative D call: TRBD1 (6 bases). V gave up 0 bases and J gave up 5 bases, with 14 bases separating them. The CDR3 spans 15 residues. The germline V gene encodes CDR1 SGDLS and CDR2 YYNGEE. CDR3 DNA: TGTGCCAGCAGCGTAGCCCAGGGGCGTGGGACTGAAGCTTTCTTT. As protein: CASSVAQGRGTEAFF. The full variable domain, in which reference TRBV9 and TRBJ1-1 provide the parts outside the CDR3, is DSGVTQTPKHLITATGQRVTLRCSPRSGDLSVYWYQQSLDQGLQFLIQYYNGEERAKGNILERFSAQQFPDLHSELNLSSLELGDSALYFCASSVAQGRGTEAFFGQGTRLTVV.

The chain uses TRBV10-1 and TRBJ2-7, with 11 positions matching TRBD2. The germline CDR1 and CDR2 sequences are WNHNN and SYGVQD (reference sequence). The CDR3 has 16 amino acids. J was trimmed by 3 bases and V by 3 bases; bases with no gene match: 7. The CDR3 DNA reads TGCGCCAGCAGTGATCGTAATAGCGGGAGGGTCTACGAGCAGTACTTC. Its translation: CASSDRNSGRVYEQYF.

Regarding this clone: Other DNA sequences within the sample encode an identical CDR3. The chain combines TRBV19 with TRBJ1-1; D possibly corresponds to TRBD1 (5 bases). This CDR3 contains 12 residues. The germline V and J ends were trimmed by 5 bases and 4 bases, with 8 bases remaining between them. CDR1 and CDR2 (germline): LNHDA, SQIVND (reference sequence). The CDR3 sequence: CASSVGGTEAFF. In nucleotides, the CDR3 is TGTGCCAGTAGTGTTGGGGGCACTGAAGCTTTCTTT. The entire variable domain, with the rest obtained from reference TRBV19 and TRBJ1-1, is as follows: DGGITQSPKYLFRKEGQNVTLSCEQNLNHDAMYWYRQDPGQGLRLIYYSQIVNDFQKGDIAEGYSVSREKKESFPLTVTSAQKNPTAFYLCASSVGGTEAFFGQGTRLTVV.

Remarks on this clone: Distinct nucleotide sequences in the sample also encode this CDR3. The chain is built from TRBV7-2 and TRBJ1-1; unclear D gene. Trimming stripped 0 bases from V and 3 bases from J, with 2 bases between. This CDR3 is built from 12 residues. Germline V gene lookup returns CDR1 SGHTA and CDR2 FQGNSA. The CDR3 DNA reads as TGTGCCAGCAGCTTAGCGTACACTGAAGCTTTCTTT. This gives the protein CASSLAYTEAFF.

V is TRBV27 and J is TRBJ1-1; possibly TRBD1 for D (6 bases). V was shortened by 2 bases and J by 8 bases, with 18 bases between the two germline ends. Germline-derived CDR1 and CDR2 are MNHEY and SMNVEV (reference sequence). CDR3 length equals 15 residues. CDR3 bases: TGTGCCAGCAGTTTAGTAGGGGGGAGCGCGACAGAAGCTTTCTTT. Translating gives CASSLVGGSATEAFF.

The V call is TRBV28, the J call TRBJ2-1; D gene unclear. Trimming took off 2 bases at V and 9 bases at J, with 14 bases between the two ends. This CDR3 has 14 residues. Germline V CDR1 and CDR2: MDHEN, SYDVKM. Here the CDR3 DNA reads TGTGCCAGCAGTTTAACCGGCACCGCCATTGAGCAGTTCTTC. Amino acid sequence: CASSLTGTAIEQFF.

The chain carries TRBV7-9 and TRBJ2-7; 8 bases fit TRBD1. Germline CDR1 is SEHNR and CDR2 is FQNEAQ (reference sequence). The CDR3 is 13 residues long. The junction had 6 bases not matched to a gene; V was cut back by 5 bases and J by 6 bases. The CDR3 is CASSQDRAAEQYF. The CDR3 nucleotides read TGTGCCAGCAGCCAGGACAGGGCGGCCGAGCAGTACTTC.

The chain is built from TRBV7-9 and TRBJ1-2; perhaps TRBD1 as D (5 bases). The CDR3 runs to 15 residues. V lost 3 bases, J lost 8 bases, and 19 bases lay in between. The germline gives CDR1 SEHNR, CDR2 FQNEAQ (reference sequence). The CDR3 is CASSFLTESPYGYTF. In DNA form, the CDR3 reads TGTGCCAGCAGCTTTCTGACAGAATCCCCTTACGGCTACACCTTC.

The chain uses TRBV10-3 and TRBJ2-1; 10 nucleotides agree with TRBD1. The V and J ends lost 6 bases and 8 bases, in that order; junction bases with no gene match: 13. This CDR3 has 16 residues. Germline loops: CDR1 ENHRY, CDR2 SYGVKD. The CDR3 loop reads CAISPPRGTGADEQFF. The CDR3, as DNA: TGTGCCATCAGCCCACCCCGCGGGACAGGGGCGGATGAGCAGTTCTTC.